Presented here are 5 T cell receptor beta chains from one specimen sequenced in a study of cytomegalovirus exposure and HLA in healthy donors. Both 60 Vbeta primers and 13 Jbeta primers went into the PCR. Clones were sequenced by immunoSEQ multiplex PCR, and TCRdb holds only the in-frame ones, with some missing. Of about 150,000 clones listed, 75% are singletons. Specimen: PBMCs. These receptors all come from a man aged 30 to 45 in good health and CMV-seronegative.

This chain connects TRBV29-1 to TRBJ2-4; the D gene is possibly TRBD1 (6 bases). V shed 6 bases and J shed 9 bases, with 21 bases lying between them. The germline gives CDR1 SQVTM, CDR2 ANQGSEA. The CDR3 loop spans 14 amino acids. The CDR3, as DNA: TGCAGCGTCGAGGAATCCCGGACAGACCGCATTCAGTACTTC. This encodes CSVEESRTDRIQYF.

This clone was found a few times. The sample contains more than one DNA sequence encoding this CDR3. This chain joins TRBV27 and TRBJ2-3, with a possible D match to TRBD2 (6 bases). The CDR3 is made up of 16 amino acids. The V gene's germline CDR1 is MNHEY and CDR2 SMNVEV (reference sequence). V was cut by 1 base and J by 2 bases, with 13 bases left in between. The CDR3 loop is CASSLWGGRVTDTQYF. CDR3 DNA: TGTGCCAGCAGTTTATGGGGAGGAAGGGTCACAGATACGCAGTATTTT.

This sequence joins TRBV30 and TRBJ2-1, with TRBD1 matching 9 bases. This CDR3 spans 15 amino acids. J gave up 3 bases and V 4 bases, and 7 bases lay outside the gene matches. Germline CDR1 and CDR2: GTSNPN and SVGIG (reference sequence). In DNA, the CDR3 is TGTGCCTGGAAAACAGACAGGGGGTTCTACAATGAGCAGTTCTTC. It is translated as CAWKTDRGFYNEQFF.

The gene calls are TRBV6-1 and TRBJ2-5, with 8 bases aligning to TRBD2. After removal of 2 bases from V and 3 bases from J, the junction contained 5 bases not matched to a gene. There are 15 residues in the CDR3. Germline CDR1 MNHNS, CDR2 SASEGT. The CDR3 DNA reads TGTGCCAGCAGTGAAACCGCGGGAGGAGAAGAGACCCAGTACTTC. Amino acid sequence: CASSETAGGEETQYF.

With respect to this clone: Additional DNA sequences in this sample encode the identical CDR3. The V gene is TRBV28, the J gene TRBJ1-2; possible D gene TRBD1, 5 bases. Germline loops: CDR1 MDHEN, CDR2 SYDVKM. The V and J ends lost 5 bases and 4 bases respectively, with 11 bases between them. CDR3 size: 13 residues. The CDR3 nucleotides are TGTGCCAGCAGTACGGGGGGGGGCTATGGCTACACCTTC. It encodes CASSTGGGYGYTF.